What follows is one TCR beta chain and its context. The data originate from a study of Ad26.COV2.S vaccination and SARS-CoV-2 variants. Treatment denoted: 15 to 20 received Ad26.COV2.S at low or high dose, single or two shots; roughly 5 received placebo; per-sample allocation not given. On day 63 after the first injection, vaccine and placebo recipients gave samples. Sequencing was performed with immunoSEQ multiplex PCR; in TCRdb, only in-frame clones are kept and a portion is missing. This sample has about 320,000 clones, with more than 70% found just once. V shed 0 bases and J 0 bases; nucleotides not matched to a gene: 6. The CDR3 covers 16 residues. The germline V gene has CDR1 SGHRS and CDR2 YFSETQ.

This rearrangement joins TRBV5-1 to TRBJ2-7, with 7 bases fitting TRBD1. Sequencing was performed on peripheral blood, taken in a trial of Ad26.COV2.S vaccine versus placebo. The sequence came from a person between 18 and 59 years old who received the Ad26.COV2.S COVID-19 vaccine or a placebo. The DNA for the CDR3 is TGCGCCAGCAGCTTGGCAAAGGGGGCGGCCTCCTACGAGCAGTACTTC. This codes for CASSLAKGAASYEQYF.